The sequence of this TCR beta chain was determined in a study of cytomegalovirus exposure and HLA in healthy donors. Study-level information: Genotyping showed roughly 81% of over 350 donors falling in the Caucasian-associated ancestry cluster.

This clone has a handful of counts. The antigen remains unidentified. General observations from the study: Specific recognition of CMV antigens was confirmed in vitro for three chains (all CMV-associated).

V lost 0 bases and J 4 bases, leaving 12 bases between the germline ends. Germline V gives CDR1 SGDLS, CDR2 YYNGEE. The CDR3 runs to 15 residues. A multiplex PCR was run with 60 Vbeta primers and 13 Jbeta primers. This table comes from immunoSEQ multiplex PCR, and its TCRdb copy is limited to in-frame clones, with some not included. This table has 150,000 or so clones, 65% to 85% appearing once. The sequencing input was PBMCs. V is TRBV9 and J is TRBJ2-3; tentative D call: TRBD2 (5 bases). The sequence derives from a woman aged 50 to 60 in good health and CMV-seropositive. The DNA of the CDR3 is TGTGCCAGCAGCGTAGGGAGCGGTGGTGCAGATACGCAGTATTTT. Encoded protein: CASSVGSGGADTQYF.